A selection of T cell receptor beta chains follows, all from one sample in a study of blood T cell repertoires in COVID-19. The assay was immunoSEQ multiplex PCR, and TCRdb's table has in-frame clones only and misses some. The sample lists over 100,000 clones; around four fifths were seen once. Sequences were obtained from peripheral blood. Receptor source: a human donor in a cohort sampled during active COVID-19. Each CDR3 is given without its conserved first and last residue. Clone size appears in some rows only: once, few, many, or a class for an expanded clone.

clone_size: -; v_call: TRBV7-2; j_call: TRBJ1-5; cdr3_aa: ASSPQTGPDQPQH
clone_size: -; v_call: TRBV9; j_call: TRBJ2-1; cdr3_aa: ASSVDEGAYNEQF
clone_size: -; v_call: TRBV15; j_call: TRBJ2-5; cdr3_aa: ATSRDRGQETQY
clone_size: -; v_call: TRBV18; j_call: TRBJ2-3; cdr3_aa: ASSPRSSGDTQY
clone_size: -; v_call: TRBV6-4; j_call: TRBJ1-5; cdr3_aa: ASSDPRELSNQPQH
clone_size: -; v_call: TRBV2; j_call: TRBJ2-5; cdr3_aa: ASSRDRGVGETQY
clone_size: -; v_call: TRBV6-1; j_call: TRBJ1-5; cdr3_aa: ASSEGWATSLQPQH
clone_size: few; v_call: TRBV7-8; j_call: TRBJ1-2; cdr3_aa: ASSFLPGWNYGYT
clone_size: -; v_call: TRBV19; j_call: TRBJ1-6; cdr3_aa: ASSIPGQGGSPLH
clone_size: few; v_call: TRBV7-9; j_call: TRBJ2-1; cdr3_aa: ASSLGGANNEQF